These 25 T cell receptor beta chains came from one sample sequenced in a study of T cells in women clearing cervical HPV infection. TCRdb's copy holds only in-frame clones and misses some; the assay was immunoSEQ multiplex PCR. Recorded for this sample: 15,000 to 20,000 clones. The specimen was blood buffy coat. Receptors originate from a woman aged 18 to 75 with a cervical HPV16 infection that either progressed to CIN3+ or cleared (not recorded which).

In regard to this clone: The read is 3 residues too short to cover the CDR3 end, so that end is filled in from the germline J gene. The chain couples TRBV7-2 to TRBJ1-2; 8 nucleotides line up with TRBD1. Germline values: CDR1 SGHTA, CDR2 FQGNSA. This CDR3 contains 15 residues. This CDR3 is CASSLPDRDPHDYTF. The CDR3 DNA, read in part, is TGTGCCAGCAGCTTACCGGACAGGGATCCCCACGAC.

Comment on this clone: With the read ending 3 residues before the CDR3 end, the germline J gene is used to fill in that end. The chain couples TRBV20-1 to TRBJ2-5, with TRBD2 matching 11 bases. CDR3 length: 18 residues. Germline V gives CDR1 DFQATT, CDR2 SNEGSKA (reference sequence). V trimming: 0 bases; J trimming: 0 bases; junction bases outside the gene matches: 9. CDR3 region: CSAREPLAGGIYQETQYF. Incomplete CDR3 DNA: TGCAGTGCTAGAGAACCCCTAGCGGGGGGAATCTACCAAGAGACC.

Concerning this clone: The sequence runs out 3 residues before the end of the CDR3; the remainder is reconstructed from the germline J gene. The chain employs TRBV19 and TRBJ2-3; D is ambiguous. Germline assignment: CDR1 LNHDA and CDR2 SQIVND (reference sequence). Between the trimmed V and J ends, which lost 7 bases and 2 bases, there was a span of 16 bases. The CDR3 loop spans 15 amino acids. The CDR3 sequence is CASNPRSGLTDTQYF. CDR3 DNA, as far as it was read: TGTGCCAGTAATCCCAGATCGGGTCTCACAGATACG.

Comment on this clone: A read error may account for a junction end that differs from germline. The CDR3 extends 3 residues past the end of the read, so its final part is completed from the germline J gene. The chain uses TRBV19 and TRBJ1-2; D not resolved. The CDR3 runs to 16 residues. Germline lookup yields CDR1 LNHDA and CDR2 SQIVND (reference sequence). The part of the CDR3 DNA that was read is TGTACCAGTAGTATGGAGACGATGGTGAGGGACTATGGC. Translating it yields CTSSMETMVRDYG. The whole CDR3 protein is CTSSMETMVRDYGYTF.

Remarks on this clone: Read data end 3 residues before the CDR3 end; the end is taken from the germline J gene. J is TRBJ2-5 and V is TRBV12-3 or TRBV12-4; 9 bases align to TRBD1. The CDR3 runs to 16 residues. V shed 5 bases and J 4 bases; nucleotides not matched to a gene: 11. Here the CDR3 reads CASSQGTGMKGETQYF. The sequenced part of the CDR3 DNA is TGTGCCAGCAGTCAAGGGACAGGGATGAAAGGAGAGACC.

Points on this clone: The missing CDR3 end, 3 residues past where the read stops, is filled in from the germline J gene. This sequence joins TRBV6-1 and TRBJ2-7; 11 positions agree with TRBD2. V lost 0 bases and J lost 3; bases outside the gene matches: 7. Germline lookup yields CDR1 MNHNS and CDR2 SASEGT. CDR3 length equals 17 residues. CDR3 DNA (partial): TGTGCCAGCAGTGAAGCCGGAGGGACTAGCGGCAGCTACGAG. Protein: CASSEAGGTSGSYE. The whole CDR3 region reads CASSEAGGTSGSYEQYF.

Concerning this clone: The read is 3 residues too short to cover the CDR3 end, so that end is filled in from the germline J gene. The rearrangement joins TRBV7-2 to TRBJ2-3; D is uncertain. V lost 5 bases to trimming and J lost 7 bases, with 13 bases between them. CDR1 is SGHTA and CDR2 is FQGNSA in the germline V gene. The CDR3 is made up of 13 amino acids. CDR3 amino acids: CASSPRGLNTQYF. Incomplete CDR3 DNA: TGTGCCAGCAGCCCCAGAGGTTTGAATACG.

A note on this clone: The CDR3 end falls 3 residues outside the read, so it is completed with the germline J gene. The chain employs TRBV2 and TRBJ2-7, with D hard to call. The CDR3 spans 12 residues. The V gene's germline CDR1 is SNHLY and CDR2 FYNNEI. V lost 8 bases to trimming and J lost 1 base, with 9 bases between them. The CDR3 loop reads CASRSSSYEQYF. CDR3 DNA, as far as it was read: TGTGCCAGCCGTTCCTCTTCCTACGAG.

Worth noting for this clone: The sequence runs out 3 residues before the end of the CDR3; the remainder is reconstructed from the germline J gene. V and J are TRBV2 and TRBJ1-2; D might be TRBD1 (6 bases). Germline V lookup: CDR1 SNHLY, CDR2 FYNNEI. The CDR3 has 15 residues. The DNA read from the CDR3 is TGTGCCAGCAGTGGAGAACGGGGGGCCGGAGATACC. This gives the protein CASSGERGAGDT. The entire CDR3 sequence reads CASSGERGAGDTYTF.

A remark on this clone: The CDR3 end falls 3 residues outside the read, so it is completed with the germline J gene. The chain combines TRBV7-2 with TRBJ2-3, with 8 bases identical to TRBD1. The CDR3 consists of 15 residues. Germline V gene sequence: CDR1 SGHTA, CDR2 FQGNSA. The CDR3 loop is CASSRAGGNDQPQYF. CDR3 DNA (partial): TGTGCCAGCAGCCGTGCAGGGGGCAACGATCAGCCG.

The covered CDR3 bases are TGCGCCAGCAGCAAGATAGGGGAGGGGAGCGCTGAA. This codes for CASSKIGEGSAE. The complete CDR3 protein is CASSKIGEGSAEAFF. The V gene is TRBV10-1, the J gene TRBJ1-1; D is possibly TRBD1 (5 bases). Read sequence stops 3 residues before the CDR3 end, and the germline J gene provides the missing end. Germline-derived CDR1 and CDR2 are WNHNN and SYGVQD (reference sequence). The germline V and J ends were trimmed by 6 bases and 6 bases, with 20 bases remaining between them. This CDR3 region has 15 residues.

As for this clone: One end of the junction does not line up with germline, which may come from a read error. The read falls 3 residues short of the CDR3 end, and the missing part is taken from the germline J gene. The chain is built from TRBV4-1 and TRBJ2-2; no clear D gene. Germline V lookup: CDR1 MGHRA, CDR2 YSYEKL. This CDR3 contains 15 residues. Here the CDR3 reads CASRQESEYAGELFF. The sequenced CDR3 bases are TGCGCCAGCAGACAAGAGAGCGAGTACGCCGGGGAG.

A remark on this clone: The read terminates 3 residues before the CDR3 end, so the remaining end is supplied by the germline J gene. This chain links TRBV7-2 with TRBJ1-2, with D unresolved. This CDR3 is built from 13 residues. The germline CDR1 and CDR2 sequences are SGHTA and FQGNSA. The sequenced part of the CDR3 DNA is TGTGCCAGCAGCCCCGCGGGCACAGATACC. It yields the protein CASSPAGTDT. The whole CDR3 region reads CASSPAGTDTYTF. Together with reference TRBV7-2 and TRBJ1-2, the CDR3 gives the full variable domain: GAGVSQSPSNKVTEKGKDVELRCDPISGHTALYWYRQSLGQGLEFLIYFQGNSAPDKSGLPSDRFSAERTGGSVSTLTIQRTQQEDSAVYLCASSPAGTDTYTFGSGTRLTVV.

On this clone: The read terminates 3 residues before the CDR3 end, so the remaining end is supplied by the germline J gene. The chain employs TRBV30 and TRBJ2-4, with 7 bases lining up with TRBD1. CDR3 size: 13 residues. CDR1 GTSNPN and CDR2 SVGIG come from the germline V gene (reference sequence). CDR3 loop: CAWSMGQRLGQYF. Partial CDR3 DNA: TGTGCCTGGAGTATGGGACAGCGCCTTGGT. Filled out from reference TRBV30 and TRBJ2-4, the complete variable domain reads SQTIHQWPATLVQPVGSPLSLECTVEGTSNPNLYWYRQAAGRGLQLLFYSVGIGQISSEVPQNLSASRPQDRQFILSSKKLLLSDSGFYLCAWSMGQRLGQYFGAGTRLSVL.

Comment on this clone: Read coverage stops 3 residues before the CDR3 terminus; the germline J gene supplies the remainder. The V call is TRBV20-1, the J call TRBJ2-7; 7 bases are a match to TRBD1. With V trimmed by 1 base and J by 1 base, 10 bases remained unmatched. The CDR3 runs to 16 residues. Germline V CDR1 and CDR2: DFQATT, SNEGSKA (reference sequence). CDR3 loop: CSARGAPGQWSYEQYF. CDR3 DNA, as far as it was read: TGCAGTGCTAGAGGGGCCCCGGGACAGTGGTCCTACGAG.

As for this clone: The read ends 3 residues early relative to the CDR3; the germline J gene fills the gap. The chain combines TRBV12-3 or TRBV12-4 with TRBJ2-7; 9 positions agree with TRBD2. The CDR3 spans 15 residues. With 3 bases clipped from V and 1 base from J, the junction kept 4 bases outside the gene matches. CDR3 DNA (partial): TGTGCCAGCAGTTTGACTAGCGGAGCTTCCTACGAG. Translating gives CASSLTSGASYE. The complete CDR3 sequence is CASSLTSGASYEQYF.

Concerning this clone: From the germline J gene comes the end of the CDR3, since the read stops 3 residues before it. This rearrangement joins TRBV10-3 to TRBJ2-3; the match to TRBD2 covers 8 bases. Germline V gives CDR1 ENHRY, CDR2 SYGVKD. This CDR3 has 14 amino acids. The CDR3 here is CAISSGGLGETQYF. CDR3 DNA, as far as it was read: TGTGCCATCAGTAGCGGGGGATTGGGAGAGACG.

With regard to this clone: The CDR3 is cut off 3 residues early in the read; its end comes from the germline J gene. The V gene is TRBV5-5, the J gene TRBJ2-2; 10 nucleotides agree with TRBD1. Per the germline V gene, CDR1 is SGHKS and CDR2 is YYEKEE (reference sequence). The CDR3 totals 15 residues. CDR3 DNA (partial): TGTGCCAGCAGCTTGGTGGACAGGGGGAAGTCACCG. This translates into CASSLVDRGKSP. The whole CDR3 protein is CASSLVDRGKSPLFF.

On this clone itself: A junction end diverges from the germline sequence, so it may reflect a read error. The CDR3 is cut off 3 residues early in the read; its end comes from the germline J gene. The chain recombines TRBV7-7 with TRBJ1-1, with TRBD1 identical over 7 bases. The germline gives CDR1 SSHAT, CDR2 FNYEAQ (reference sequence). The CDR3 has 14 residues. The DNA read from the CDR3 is TGTGCTAGCAGCCCGGGACAGTTGAACACTGAA. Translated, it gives CASSPGQLNTE. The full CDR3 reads CASSPGQLNTEAFF.

CDR3 region: CSAPLAPGSYEQYF. The CDR3 DNA, read in part, is TGCAGTGCGCCCCTAGCTCCCGGGTCCTACGAG. The gene calls are TRBV20-1 and TRBJ2-7; D perhaps matches TRBD2 (5 bases). The observed sequence ends 3 residues before the CDR3 terminus, with the missing tail filled in from the germline J gene. The CDR3 covers 14 residues. V lost 6 bases and J lost 1, with 16 bases in between. CDR1 is DFQATT and CDR2 is SNEGSKA in the germline V gene (reference sequence).

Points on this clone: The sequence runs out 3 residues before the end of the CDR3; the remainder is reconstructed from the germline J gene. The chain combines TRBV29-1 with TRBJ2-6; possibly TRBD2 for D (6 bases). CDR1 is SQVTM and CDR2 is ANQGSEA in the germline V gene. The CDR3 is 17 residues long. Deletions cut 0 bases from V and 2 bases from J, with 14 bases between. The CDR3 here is CSVEDPWRVPGANVLTF. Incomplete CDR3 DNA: TGCAGCGTTGAAGATCCATGGAGGGTCCCTGGGGCCAACGTC.

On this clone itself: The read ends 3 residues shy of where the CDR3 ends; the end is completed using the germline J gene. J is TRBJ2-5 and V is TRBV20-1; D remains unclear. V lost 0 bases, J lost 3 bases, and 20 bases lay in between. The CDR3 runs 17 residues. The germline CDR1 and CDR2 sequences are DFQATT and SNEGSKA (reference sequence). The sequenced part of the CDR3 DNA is TGCAGTGCTAGAGATTACAGAGAGTCTGGCCTCAAAGAGACC. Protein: CSARDYRESGLKET. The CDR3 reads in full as CSARDYRESGLKETQYF.

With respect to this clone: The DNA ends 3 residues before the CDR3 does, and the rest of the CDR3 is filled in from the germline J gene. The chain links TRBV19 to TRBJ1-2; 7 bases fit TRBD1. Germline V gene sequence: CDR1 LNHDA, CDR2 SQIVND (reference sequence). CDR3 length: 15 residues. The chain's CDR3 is CASRLPSGTDNDYTF. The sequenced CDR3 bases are TGTGCCAGTAGATTACCCTCCGGGACAGACAATGAC.

CDR3 region: CASWGPGGNQPQHF. The DNA read from the CDR3 is TGTGCCAGCTGGGGCCCGGGGGGGAATCAGCCC. J is TRBJ1-5 and V is TRBV28; a possible D gene is TRBD1 (5 bases). The read finishes 3 residues shy of the CDR3 end, and the germline J gene is used to complete it. Germline V gene lookup returns CDR1 MDHEN and CDR2 SYDVKM. V lost 8 bases to trimming and J lost 4 bases, with 15 bases between them. The CDR3 runs 14 residues.

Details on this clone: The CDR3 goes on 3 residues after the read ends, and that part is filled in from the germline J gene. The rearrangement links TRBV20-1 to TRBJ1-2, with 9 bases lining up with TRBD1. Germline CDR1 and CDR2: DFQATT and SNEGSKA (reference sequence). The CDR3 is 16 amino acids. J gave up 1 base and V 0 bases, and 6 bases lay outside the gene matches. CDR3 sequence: CSARDRGQGINYGYTF. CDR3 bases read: TGCAGTGCTAGAGATCGCGGACAGGGGATTAACTATGGC.